This T cell receptor (beta chain) was captured in a study of neurological immune-mediated disorders. This clonotype was observed at least ten times. The authors produced cDNA by 5'RACE using 10-nucleotide random UMIs. Using its own MiXCR run on the 5' RACE reads, TCRdb lists one record per CDR3 protein. Of 45,000 or so distinct CDR3 sequences listed, approximately 3% are singletons. CDR1 is SGHTA and CDR2 is FQGNSA in the germline V gene. This CDR3 spans 16 amino acids. J was trimmed by 3 bases and V by 5 bases; bases with no gene match: 10. The gene calls are TRBV7-2 and TRBJ2-3; 8 bases line up with TRBD2. This TCR came from a woman aged 45-60 years with multiple sclerosis. The material sequenced was PBMCs. CDR3 residues: CASSRFGGAETDTQYF. The CDR3 nucleotides are TGTGCCAGCAGCCGTTTCGGGGGGGCGGAGACAGATACGCAGTATTTT.